A selection of T cell receptor beta chains follows, all from one sample in a study of blood T cell repertoires in COVID-19. Generated by immunoSEQ multiplex PCR, the TCRdb table keeps only in-frame clones and is missing some. The table shows under 250,000 clones, with roughly nine tenths occurring only once. The sample taken for sequencing was PBMCs or T cells enriched from blood (not recorded which). Every receptor here comes from a woman younger than 30 in a cohort exposed to, infected with or recovered from COVID-19 (not recorded which). Each CDR3 is given with its conserved first and last residue. The order of the fields is J gene, D gene, V gene, clone size, CDR3 protein, CDR3 DNA. The D gene is left open where the match is weak. Some rows mark clone size as missing; the rest say once, few, many or name a class of expanded clone.

>TRBJ1-2|.|TRBV12-3/TRBV12-4|.
CASSPPEVYGYTF
TGTGCCAGCAGCCCCCCCGAGGTCTATGGCTACACCTTC
>TRBJ2-1|.|TRBV5-1|.
CASSFVGLGYNEQFF
TGCGCCAGCAGCTTCGTAGGACTCGGCTACAATGAGCAGTTCTTC
>TRBJ2-1|.|TRBV15|.
CATSRRGGSYNEQFF
TGTGCCACCAGCAGGCGGGGCGGATCCTACAATGAGCAGTTCTTC
>TRBJ2-5|.|TRBV28|.
CASRERRGSLQETQYF
TGTGCCAGCAGGGAGAGGCGGGGCTCTCTCCAAGAGACCCAGTACTTC
>TRBJ2-2|.|TRBV2|.
CASSEENRGELFF
TGTGCCAGCAGTGAAGAAAACCGGGGGGAGCTGTTTTTT
>TRBJ1-2|.|TRBV4-2|.
CASSQQEGPYGYTF
TGTGCCAGCAGCCAACAGGAGGGCCCCTATGGCTACACCTTC
>TRBJ2-7|TRBD2|TRBV7-9|once
CASGGTSGIYEQYF
TGTGCCTCGGGAGGGACTAGCGGGATTTACGAGCAGTACTTC
>TRBJ2-3|.|TRBV2|.
CASRRTGREHTDTQYF
TGTGCCAGCAGGCGGACAGGGAGGGAGCACACAGATACGCAGTATTTT
>TRBJ1-1|TRBD1|TRBV3-1/TRBV3-2|.
CASSSTGGTEAFF
TGTGCCAGCAGCTCCACAGGGGGCACTGAAGCTTTCTTT
>TRBJ1-1|.|TRBV7-9|.
CASSLQGSTEAFF
TGTGCCAGCAGCTTGCAGGGCTCCACTGAAGCTTTCTTT
>TRBJ1-5|.|TRBV20-1|.
CSASRQENQPQHF
TGCAGTGCTAGTAGGCAGGAAAATCAGCCCCAGCATTTT
>TRBJ2-1|TRBD1|TRBV7-9|once
CASSLLDREGDEQFF
TGTGCCAGCAGCTTATTGGACAGGGAAGGGGATGAGCAGTTCTTC
>TRBJ2-7|TRBD2|TRBV3-1/TRBV3-2|.
CASSQDPGGEQYF
TGTGCCAGCAGCCAAGATCCGGGGGGAGAGCAGTACTTC
>TRBJ2-5|TRBD1|TRBV24-1|.
CATSDLGQGRGETQYF
TGTGCCACCAGTGATTTGGGACAGGGGAGGGGAGAGACCCAGTACTTC
>TRBJ2-5|TRBD2|TRBV7-3|.
CASSPSGGETQYF
TGTGCCAGCAGCCCCAGCGGGGGGGAGACCCAGTACTTC
>TRBJ1-3|TRBD1|TRBV7-2|.
CASSVRDSPGNTIYF
TGTGCCAGCAGCGTCCGGGACAGCCCAGGAAACACCATATATTTT
>TRBJ2-7|.|TRBV18|.
CASSPEASAPGEQYF
TGTGCCAGCTCACCGGAGGCCAGTGCCCCGGGCGAGCAGTACTTC
>TRBJ2-7|.|TRBV24-1|.
CATSDRGLKEQYF
TGTGCCACCAGTGATCGTGGGCTTAAAGAGCAGTACTTC
>TRBJ2-2|TRBD2|TRBV10-1|few
CASTQGAGEPGELFF
TGCGCCAGCACCCAAGGTGCGGGAGAACCCGGGGAGCTGTTTTTT
>TRBJ1-5|.|TRBV3-1/TRBV3-2|.
CASRANMGGDQPQHF
TGTGCCAGCAGGGCAAATATGGGAGGGGATCAGCCCCAGCATTTT
>TRBJ2-3|TRBD2|TRBV14|.
CASTLGSGSVDTQYF
TGTGCCAGCACCCTTGGTAGCGGGAGTGTAGATACGCAGTATTTT
>TRBJ1-2|TRBD1|TRBV11-3|.
CASSATTGSGYTF
TGTGCCAGCAGCGCAACGACAGGGTCTGGCTACACCTTC
>TRBJ1-4|.|TRBV28|.
CASSLWGQSNEKLFF
TGTGCCAGCAGTTTATGGGGACAAAGTAATGAAAAACTGTTTTTT
>TRBJ2-1|TRBD2|TRBV10-2|.
CASTSGIGNNEQFF
TGCGCCAGTACTAGCGGGATTGGTAACAATGAGCAGTTCTTC
>TRBJ2-5|TRBD2|TRBV6-5|.
CASSYVAGALQETQYF
TGTGCCAGCAGTTACGTGGCGGGAGCCCTCCAAGAGACCCAGTACTTC
>TRBJ2-5|.|TRBV19|.
CASSISGHEIETQYF
TGTGCCAGTAGTATCTCAGGACATGAAATAGAGACCCAGTACTTC
>TRBJ1-6|.|TRBV5-1|.
CASSLEQINSPLHF
TGCGCCAGCAGCTTGGAACAGATAAATTCACCCCTCCACTTT
>TRBJ2-1|.|TRBV9|.
CASSLREVRNEQFF
TGTGCCAGCAGCCTAAGGGAGGTTCGCAATGAGCAGTTCTTC
>TRBJ2-1|.|TRBV19|.
CASSIVPGASYNEQFF
TGTGCCAGTAGTATAGTCCCGGGTGCCTCCTACAATGAGCAGTTCTTC
>TRBJ1-3|.|TRBV24-1|few
CATSESGPRNTIYF
TGTGCCACCAGTGAGTCAGGGCCCCGGAACACCATATATTTT
>TRBJ1-2|TRBD1|TRBV5-4|.
CASKGQGFRGYTF
TGTGCCAGCAAGGGACAGGGATTTCGGGGCTACACCTTC
>TRBJ2-7|TRBD2|TRBV11-3|.
CASSPSGGSYEQYF
TGTGCCAGCAGCCCCAGCGGGGGGTCCTACGAGCAGTACTTC
>TRBJ2-5|TRBD2|TRBV11-3|few
CASSLGTSGRSETQYF
TGTGCCAGCAGCTTAGGCACTAGCGGGAGATCGGAGACCCAGTACTTC
>TRBJ1-5|.|TRBV7-9|.
CASSLVGGPQHF
TGTGCCAGCAGCTTAGTCGGTGGGCCCCAGCATTTT
>TRBJ2-3|.|TRBV3-1/TRBV3-2|.
CASSQAFAASTDTQYF
TGTGCCAGCAGCCAGGCCTTTGCGGCAAGCACAGATACGCAGTATTTT
>TRBJ2-5|TRBD1|TRBV18|.
CASSLNRGGETQYF
TGTGCCAGCTCACTAAACAGGGGCGGCGAGACCCAGTACTTC
>TRBJ1-6|TRBD1|TRBV28|.
CASSSIGERDREKAFNSPLHF
TGTGCCAGCAGTTCTATTGGGGAGAGGGACAGGGAAAAAGCTTTTAATTCACCCCTCCACTTT
>TRBJ1-4|.|TRBV6-5|.
CASSVTNEKLFF
TGTGCCAGCAGCGTTACTAATGAAAAACTGTTTTTT